A single sample is the source of the 9 T cell receptor beta chains below, sequenced in a study of cytomegalovirus exposure and HLA in healthy donors. With 60 Vbeta and 13 Jbeta primers, the PCR was carried out. The data were produced by immunoSEQ multiplex PCR, yet TCRdb's version contains in-frame clones alone and is incomplete. Recorded for this sample: tens of thousands of clones. Sample: PBMCs. The receptors come from a male donor in good health and CMV-seropositive.

V and J are TRBV7-8 and TRBJ2-7; TRBD1 matches 7 bases. CDR1 and CDR2 (germline): SGHVS, FQNEAQ. CDR3 length equals 16 residues. J lost 2 bases, V lost 1 base, and 8 bases had no gene match. CDR3 loop: CASSLDMGQSAYEQYF. For the CDR3, the DNA is TGTGCCAGCAGCTTAGATATGGGACAGAGCGCCTACGAGCAGTACTTC.

This sequence joins TRBV4-3 and TRBJ2-7; 7 nucleotides match TRBD2. V shed 1 base and J 2 bases; nucleotides not matched to a gene: 5. The CDR3 spans 15 residues. Per the germline V gene, CDR1 is LGHNA and CDR2 is YSLEER. The CDR3 coding sequence is TGCGCCAGCAGCCAAGTTTGGGGGGGAGCCTACGAGCAGTACTTC. Protein sequence: CASSQVWGGAYEQYF.

The CDR3 DNA is TGTGCCAGCAGTACGACTAGCGGGAGTCCCTACGAGCAGTACTTC. This encodes CASSTTSGSPYEQYF. The rearrangement links TRBV6-5 to TRBJ2-7; 12 bases fit TRBD2. Germline V gene data show CDR1 as MNHEY and CDR2 as SVGAGI. Trimming cost V 5 bases and J 2 bases; bases outside gene matches: 4. The CDR3 is made up of 15 amino acids.

This chain connects TRBV18 to TRBJ2-5, with 10 nucleotides matching TRBD1. Germline assignment: CDR1 KGHSH and CDR2 LQKENI. After removal of 6 bases from V and 2 bases from J, the junction contained 6 bases not matched to a gene. The CDR3 totals 15 residues. CDR3 sequence reads: CASSPWTGGQETQYF. The CDR3 DNA is TGTGCCAGCTCGCCGTGGACAGGGGGACAAGAGACCCAGTACTTC.

The J gene is TRBJ1-1, the V gene TRBV19, with 11 positions matching TRBD1. CDR1 is LNHDA and CDR2 is SQIVND in the germline V gene (reference sequence). V was clipped by 4 bases and J by 3 bases; unmatched bases: 7. This CDR3 has 16 amino acids. The CDR3 bases are TGTGCCAGTAGTACGGACAGGGGGCAAGACTACACTGAAGCTTTCTTT. Residues: CASSTDRGQDYTEAFF.

The rearrangement links TRBV19 to TRBJ1-1; D remains unclear. The V gene lost 4 bases and the J gene lost 2 bases, with 14 bases spanning the gap. The CDR3 consists of 15 residues. Germline loops: CDR1 LNHDA, CDR2 SQIVND (reference sequence). In DNA, the CDR3 is TGTGCCAGTAGTACCCTTATGGAGCATAACACTGAAGCTTTCTTT. This encodes CASSTLMEHNTEAFF.

This chain uses TRBV6-6 with TRBJ1-2; TRBD1 is a possible D gene (5 bases). The V gene's germline CDR1 is MNHNY and CDR2 SVGAGI (reference sequence). Between the trimmed V and J ends, which lost 6 bases and 3 bases, there was a span of 17 bases. The length of the CDR3 is 15 residues. The CDR3 here is CASSPPRQLDYGYTF. The CDR3 bases are TGTGCCAGCAGCCCCCCTAGACAGCTTGACTATGGCTACACCTTC.

This sequence joins TRBV2 and TRBJ1-1; D possibly corresponds to TRBD1 (6 bases). The CDR3 has 15 amino acids. V was cut by 1 base and J by 4 bases, with 13 bases left in between. Per the germline V gene, CDR1 is SNHLY and CDR2 is FYNNEI. The CDR3 is CASSEGTALATEAFF. Here the CDR3 DNA reads TGTGCCAGCAGTGAAGGGACAGCCCTTGCCACTGAAGCTTTCTTT.

V is TRBV30 and J is TRBJ2-7; 7 bases are shared with TRBD1. Germline V gene data show CDR1 as GTSNPN and CDR2 as SVGIG (reference sequence). The CDR3 runs to 13 residues. The DNA of the CDR3 is TGTGCTGGCAGAGGACAGGACTCCTACGAGCAGTACTTC. Protein sequence: CAGRGQDSYEQYF.